The rows below give T cell receptor beta chains drawn from one sample of a study of T cell clonotyping in hematopoietic cell transplantation. This table comes from immunoSEQ multiplex PCR, and its TCRdb copy is limited to in-frame clones, with some not included. The sample comprises fewer than 100,000 clones, almost 97% of which are singletons, and under 2% rests with the top ten. The specimen comprised peripheral blood mononuclear cells, sampled before stem cell transplant. The receptors come from a woman aged 45 to 65 with acute myeloid leukemia. Some clones in this sample may be carry-over from other donors' samples. Each CDR3 is given with its conserved first and last residue. Each record gives: CDR3 length, V gene, J gene, D gene, CDR3 protein, CDR3 DNA. D genes are given only for firm matches.

len: 15
v_gene: TRBV4-1
j_gene: TRBJ2-7
d_gene: .
CDR3aa: CASSQGPGAPYEQYF
CDR3nt: TGCGCCAGCAGCCAAGGACCGGGGGCTCCCTACGAGCAGTACTTC

len: 16
v_gene: TRBV7-9
j_gene: TRBJ2-3
d_gene: TRBD2
CDR3aa: CASSRSGGANTDTQYF
CDR3nt: TGTGCCAGCAGCCGAAGCGGGGGGGCCAACACAGATACGCAGTATTTT

len: 13
v_gene: TRBV30
j_gene: TRBJ1-4
d_gene: .
CDR3aa: CAWTPRANEKLFF
CDR3nt: TGTGCCTGGACCCCGAGGGCGAATGAAAAACTGTTTTTT

len: 15
v_gene: TRBV27
j_gene: TRBJ2-7
d_gene: TRBD2
CDR3aa: CASSPGLAGVYEQYF
CDR3nt: TGTGCCAGCAGTCCAGGACTAGCGGGAGTTTACGAGCAGTACTTC

len: 17
v_gene: TRBV5-6
j_gene: TRBJ2-1
d_gene: TRBD2
CDR3aa: CASSLSWIAGGNNEQFF
CDR3nt: TGTGCCAGCAGCTTGTCCTGGATAGCGGGAGGGAATAATGAGCAGTTCTTC

len: 9
v_gene: TRBV12-5
j_gene: TRBJ2-2
d_gene: .
CDR3aa: CAKRGELFF
CDR3nt: TGCGCCAAGAGAGGGGAGCTGTTTTTT

len: 15
v_gene: TRBV19
j_gene: TRBJ2-7
d_gene: .
CDR3aa: CASSIQGNPSYEQYF
CDR3nt: TGTGCCAGTAGTATACAGGGGAATCCCTCCTACGAGCAGTACTTC

len: 12
v_gene: TRBV5-6
j_gene: TRBJ1-1
d_gene: .
CDR3aa: CASSLRGTEAFF
CDR3nt: TGTGCCAGCAGCCTACGGGGAACTGAAGCTTTCTTT

len: 14
v_gene: TRBV28
j_gene: TRBJ2-7
d_gene: TRBD1
CDR3aa: CASSIGGQPYEQYF
CDR3nt: TGTGCCAGCAGCATAGGGGGACAGCCATACGAGCAGTACTTC

len: 14
v_gene: TRBV7-8
j_gene: TRBJ1-2
d_gene: .
CDR3aa: CASSPRGQGYGYTF
CDR3nt: TGTGCCAGCAGCCCCCGGGGGCAGGGATATGGCTACACCTTC

len: 14
v_gene: TRBV11-2
j_gene: TRBJ1-6
d_gene: .
CDR3aa: CASSSGAYNSPLHF
CDR3nt: TGTGCCAGCAGCTCGGGAGCCTATAATTCACCCCTCCACTTT

len: 16
v_gene: TRBV5-4
j_gene: TRBJ2-3
d_gene: .
CDR3aa: CASSLVLGVPTDTQYF
CDR3nt: TGTGCCAGCAGCTTGGTGTTGGGGGTTCCCACAGATACGCAGTATTTT

len: 17
v_gene: TRBV7-2
j_gene: TRBJ2-4
d_gene: .
CDR3aa: CASSLRGQGRGKNIQYF
CDR3nt: TGTGCCAGCAGCTTACGAGGGCAGGGGCGAGGCAAAAACATTCAGTACTTC

len: 15
v_gene: TRBV11-2
j_gene: TRBJ1-6
d_gene: .
CDR3aa: CASSLDQRGNSPLHF
CDR3nt: TGTGCCAGCAGCTTAGACCAAAGGGGCAATTCACCCCTCCACTTT

len: 12
v_gene: TRBV19
j_gene: TRBJ1-4
d_gene: .
CDR3aa: CASRRVNEKLFF
CDR3nt: TGTGCCAGTAGGAGGGTTAATGAAAAACTGTTTTTT

len: 14
v_gene: TRBV7-6
j_gene: TRBJ2-7
d_gene: .
CDR3aa: CASSSEIRDHEQYF
CDR3nt: TGTGCCAGCAGCTCAGAGATTCGAGACCACGAGCAGTACTTC